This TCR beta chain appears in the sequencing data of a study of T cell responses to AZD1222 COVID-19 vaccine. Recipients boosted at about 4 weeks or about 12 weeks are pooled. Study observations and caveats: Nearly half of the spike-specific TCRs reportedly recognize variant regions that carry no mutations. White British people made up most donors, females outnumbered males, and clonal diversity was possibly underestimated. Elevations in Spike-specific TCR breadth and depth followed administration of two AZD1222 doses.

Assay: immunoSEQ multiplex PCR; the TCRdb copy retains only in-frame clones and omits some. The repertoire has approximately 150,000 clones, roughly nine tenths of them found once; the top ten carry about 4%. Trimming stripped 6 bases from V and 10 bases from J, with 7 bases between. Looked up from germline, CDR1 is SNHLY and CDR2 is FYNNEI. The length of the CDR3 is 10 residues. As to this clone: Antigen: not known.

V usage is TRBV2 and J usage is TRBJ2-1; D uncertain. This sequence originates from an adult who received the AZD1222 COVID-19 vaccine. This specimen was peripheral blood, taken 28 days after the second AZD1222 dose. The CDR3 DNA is TGTGCCAGCAGCTGGGAAGAGCAGTTCTTC. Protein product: CASSWEEQFF.